The 32 T cell receptor beta chains reported below all come from one sample, sequenced in a study of T cell responses to AZD1222 COVID-19 vaccine. Generated by immunoSEQ multiplex PCR, the TCRdb table keeps only in-frame clones and is missing some. The sample lists about 110,000 clones, roughly 85% seen once, with about 2.5% in the top ten. Sample: peripheral blood, taken 28 days after the second AZD1222 dose. These receptors all come from an adult who received the AZD1222 COVID-19 vaccine.

The J gene is TRBJ2-2, the V gene TRBV10-1; 11 bases map to TRBD2. The CDR3 consists of 15 residues. Per the germline V gene, CDR1 is WNHNN and CDR2 is SYGVQD (reference sequence). Trimming removed 6 bases from V and 7 bases from J; junction bases left unmatched: 7. CDR3 sequence (DNA): TGCGCCAGCAGAGCCGGGACTAGCGGTGACGGGGAGCTGTTTTTT. This gives the protein CASRAGTSGDGELFF.

The sample holds one count of this clone. Germline is not matched at one junction end, which may reflect a read error. This rearrangement joins TRBV9 to TRBJ1-2, with D perhaps TRBD1 (5 bases). The CDR3 has 17 amino acids. The germline CDR1 and CDR2 sequences are SGDLS and YYNGEE. The CDR3 nucleotides read TGTGCCAGCAGCGTGGGGCCGGAGGGGTTGTATGACTATGGCTACACTTTC. Translated: CASSVGPEGLYDYGYTF.

The V call is TRBV6-5, the J call TRBJ1-1; D call uncertain. The CDR3 runs 13 residues. Trimming removed 6 bases at V and 2 bases at J, with 10 bases between. Germline V gene sequence: CDR1 MNHEY, CDR2 SVGAGI. CDR3 loop: CASSLTRNTEAFF. CDR3 DNA: TGTGCCAGCAGCCTCACACGAAACACTGAAGCTTTCTTT.

CDR3 sequence reads: CASRKDRGGLLNTEAFF. The DNA of the CDR3 is TGTGCCAGCAGGAAGGACAGGGGTGGATTATTGAACACTGAAGCTTTCTTT. The chain uses TRBV28 and TRBJ1-1; 9 bases match TRBD1. The CDR3 consists of 17 residues. Germline V gene lookup returns CDR1 MDHEN and CDR2 SYDVKM. V was pared by 6 bases and J by 0 bases, with 11 bases of the junction left unmatched. Based on the CDR3 plus reference TRBV28 and TRBJ1-1, the full variable domain is DVKVTQSSRYLVKRTGEKVFLECVQDMDHENMFWYRQDPGLGLRLIYFSYDVKMKEKGDIPEGYSVSREKKERFSLILESASTNQTSMYLCASRKDRGGLLNTEAFFGQGTRLTVV.

The V and J genes are TRBV3-1 (or the pseudogene TRBV3-2) and TRBJ2-2; 10 bases are a match to TRBD1. Germline lookup yields CDR1 LGHDT and CDR2 YNNKEL (reference sequence). Trimming cost V 2 bases and J 4 bases; bases outside gene matches: 4. The CDR3 totals 16 residues. DNA for the CDR3: TGTGCCAGCAGCCAAAGACAGGGGGCGGTCACCGGGGAGCTGTTTTTT. It is translated as CASSQRQGAVTGELFF.

V gene TRBV9 combines with J gene TRBJ2-7, with TRBD2 matching 8 bases. The CDR3 consists of 14 residues. V was clipped by 6 bases and J by 1 base; unmatched bases: 6. CDR1 is SGDLS, CDR2 YYNGEE, per germline. DNA of the CDR3: TGTGCCAGCAATGCGGGAGGATTGTCCTACGAGCAGTACTTC. This codes for CASNAGGLSYEQYF.

The rearrangement links TRBV11-1 to TRBJ2-5; no firm D call. The V gene's germline CDR1 is SGHAT and CDR2 FQDESV (reference sequence). The CDR3 runs to 12 residues. V lost 4 bases and J 0 bases, leaving 3 bases between the germline ends. CDR3 sequence (DNA): TGTGCCAGCAGCTCGGACCAAGAGACCCAGTACTTC. It translates to CASSSDQETQYF. The variable domain in full, with the rest retrieved from reference TRBV11-1 and TRBJ2-5, is EAEVAQSPRYKITEKSQAVAFWCDPISGHATLYWYRQILGQGPELLVQFQDESVVDDSQLPKDRFSAERLKGVDSTLKIQPAELGDSAMYLCASSSDQETQYFGPGTRLLVL.

The J gene is TRBJ1-1, the V gene TRBV2; D perhaps matches TRBD1 (5 bases). The ends were cut back, 0 bases at V and 11 bases at J, with 13 bases in the middle. This CDR3 is built from 13 residues. The germline CDR1 and CDR2 sequences are SNHLY and FYNNEI. This CDR3 is CASSEAGDGNAFF. The CDR3 DNA follows: TGTGCCAGCAGTGAAGCGGGGGACGGTAACGCTTTCTTT.

This chain joins TRBV5-4 and TRBJ1-3; D is unclear. Between the trimmed V and J ends, which lost 2 bases and 0 bases, there was a span of 18 bases. CDR1 is SGHNT, CDR2 YYREEE, per germline (reference sequence). The CDR3 loop spans 18 amino acids. The CDR3 nucleotides read TGTGCCAGCAGCTTCTTTCCACCTGGACGGGACTCTGGAAACACCATATATTTT. Protein product: CASSFFPPGRDSGNTIYF.

This chain uses TRBV7-2 with TRBJ1-6; D ambiguous. V gave up 1 base and J gave up 9 bases, with 10 bases separating them. CDR1 is SGHTA, CDR2 FQGNSA, per germline. CDR3 length equals 14 residues. This CDR3 reads CASSLVETTSPLHF. CDR3 nucleotide sequence: TGTGCCAGCAGCTTAGTGGAGACTACTTCACCCCTCCACTTT.

V gene TRBV20-1 combines with J gene TRBJ1-1; D gene uncertain. With 0 bases removed from V and 11 bases from J, the gap between germline ends came to 7 bases. The CDR3 contains 10 residues. CDR1 DFQATT and CDR2 SNEGSKA come from the germline V gene (reference sequence). CDR3 bases: TGCAGTGCTAGAGACGGGTGGGCTTTCTTT. Protein product: CSARDGWAFF.

V is TRBV3-1 (or the pseudogene TRBV3-2) and J is TRBJ1-6; the match to TRBD1 covers 9 bases. The V segment lost 0 bases and the J segment 0 bases; nucleotides outside the gene matches: 6. The germline CDR1 and CDR2 sequences are LGHDT and YNNKEL (reference sequence). This CDR3 is built from 19 residues. For the CDR3, the DNA is TGTGCCAGCAGCCAAGAAACAGGGACAGGGCTCTCCTATAATTCACCCCTCCACTTT. It yields the protein CASSQETGTGLSYNSPLHF.

The rearrangement links TRBV28 to TRBJ1-1; D is possibly TRBD1 (6 bases). V was shortened by 7 bases and J by 4 bases, with 13 bases between the two germline ends. CDR3 length equals 13 residues. Germline V gene sequence: CDR1 MDHEN, CDR2 SYDVKM. The CDR3 DNA sequence: TGTGCCAGCACAGGGGTTGACGGCACTGAAGCTTTCTTT. Translating it yields CASTGVDGTEAFF.

This chain uses TRBV19 with TRBJ1-5; 12 bases agree with TRBD1. CDR3 length: 18 residues. V shed 4 bases and J 2 bases; nucleotides not matched to a gene: 9. The V gene's germline CDR1 is LNHDA and CDR2 SQIVND (reference sequence). The CDR3 DNA reads TGTGCCAGTAGTACCCCGTGGGACAGGGGGCCGGGCAATCAGCCCCAGCATTTT. It is translated as CASSTPWDRGPGNQPQHF.

The chain recombines TRBV7-2 with TRBJ2-1; D may be TRBD2 (5 bases). This CDR3 contains 14 residues. V was clipped by 4 bases and J by 7 bases, with 14 bases between them. Per the germline V gene, CDR1 is SGHTA and CDR2 is FQGNSA. This CDR3 is CASSSSVGDNEQFF. The CDR3 coding sequence is TGTGCCAGCAGCTCCTCCGTCGGGGATAATGAGCAGTTCTTC.

A single count supports this clone. V usage is TRBV5-5 and J usage is TRBJ2-2; unclear D gene. V was cut by 0 bases and J by 4 bases, with 16 bases left in between. The CDR3 consists of 17 residues. Germline V gene data show CDR1 as SGHKS and CDR2 as YYEKEE (reference sequence). CDR3 amino acids: CASSLVARSTATGELFF. The CDR3 nucleotides read TGTGCCAGCAGCTTGGTGGCGAGGTCCACGGCCACCGGGGAGCTGTTTTTT.

The chain links TRBV18 to TRBJ1-5, with D perhaps TRBD1 (5 bases). The germline V gene encodes CDR1 KGHSH and CDR2 LQKENI. V lost 3 bases, J lost 14 bases, and 17 bases lay in between. This CDR3 has 13 amino acids. The CDR3: CASSPVDSGRKHF. In DNA, the CDR3 is TGTGCCAGCTCACCGGTTGATTCGGGACGGAAGCATTTT.

The genes are TRBV2 and TRBJ2-4; 8 bases agree with TRBD2. Germline CDR1 reads SNHLY; CDR2 reads FYNNEI. The V segment lost 11 bases and the J segment 2 bases; nucleotides outside the gene matches: 5. The CDR3 extends over 13 amino acids. CDR3 nucleotides: TGTGCCGGCCGGGGGGGCACCAAAAACATTCAGTACTTC. It specifies CAGRGGTKNIQYF.

The V and J genes are TRBV30 and TRBJ2-1, with TRBD2 as a possible D gene (5 bases). The CDR3 is 15 residues long. With 1 base removed from V and 6 bases from J, the gap between germline ends came to 16 bases. Germline CDR1 is GTSNPN and CDR2 is SVGIG (reference sequence). The DNA for the CDR3 is TGTGCCTGGAGTGGAGAGCTTGACTATTTCAATGAGCAGTTCTTC. It is translated as CAWSGELDYFNEQFF.

V usage is TRBV5-8 and J usage is TRBJ2-5, with 10 nucleotides matching TRBD2. CDR1 and CDR2 from the germline V gene are SGHTS and YDEGEE. The CDR3 consists of 15 residues. Trimming cost V 4 bases and J 4 bases; bases outside gene matches: 7. The chain's CDR3 is CASSPGGLAAETQYF. The CDR3 coding sequence is TGTGCCAGCAGCCCCGGCGGACTAGCGGCAGAGACCCAGTACTTC.

In the case of this clone: Other DNA sequences from this sample encode an identical CDR3 as well. The V gene is TRBV7-3, the J gene TRBJ2-3; 7 positions agree with TRBD2. The CDR3 totals 15 residues. V lost 2 bases and J lost 2; bases outside the gene matches: 4. Germline V CDR1 and CDR2: SGHTA, FQGTGA. The CDR3 DNA is TGTGCCAGCAGCTTACTCGCGGGAGTCACAGATACGCAGTATTTT. It encodes CASSLLAGVTDTQYF.

The genes are TRBV7-2 and TRBJ2-1; 8 bases are a match to TRBD1. There are 15 residues in the CDR3. J lost 5 bases, V lost 0 bases, and 3 bases had no gene match. Germline V CDR1 and CDR2: SGHTA, FQGNSA. CDR3: CASSLAGQVHNEQFF. The CDR3 nucleotides read TGTGCCAGCAGCTTAGCGGGACAGGTCCACAATGAGCAGTTCTTC.

The rearrangement links TRBV5-1 to TRBJ2-2, with 10 positions matching TRBD2. The CDR3 length is 16 residues. V lost 1 base and J lost 2; bases outside the gene matches: 2. Per the germline V gene, CDR1 is SGHRS and CDR2 is YFSETQ. For the CDR3, the DNA is TGCGCCAGCAGCTTGAGACTAGCGGGCAACACCGGGGAGCTGTTTTTT. Amino acids: CASSLRLAGNTGELFF.

The chain recombines TRBV10-3 with TRBJ1-1, with D possibly being TRBD1 (5 bases). This CDR3 contains 15 residues. Germline V gene lookup returns CDR1 ENHRY and CDR2 SYGVKD. V dropped 2 bases and J dropped 5 bases, with 15 bases sitting between them. The CDR3 region is CAISEVRGGLTEAFF. CDR3 nucleotides: TGTGCCATCAGTGAGGTAAGGGGAGGATTGACTGAAGCTTTCTTT.

J is TRBJ1-5 and V is TRBV19, with D possibly matching TRBD1 (5 bases). Germline V gene sequence: CDR1 LNHDA, CDR2 SQIVND (reference sequence). This CDR3 is 16 amino acids long. Deletions cut 0 bases from V and 3 bases from J, with 12 bases between. The CDR3 region has the DNA TGTGCCAGTAGTATAGACAGGGTACGGCTCAATCAGCCCCAGCATTTT. This codes for CASSIDRVRLNQPQHF.

DNA of the CDR3: TGTGCCAGTAGTACCTCGACAGGGAGCTCCTATAATTCACCCCTCCACTTT. This codes for CASSTSTGSSYNSPLHF. The chain recombines TRBV19 with TRBJ1-6; 7 bases map to TRBD1. Germline V gene lookup returns CDR1 LNHDA and CDR2 SQIVND (reference sequence). Trimming removed 4 bases from V and 0 bases from J; junction bases left unmatched: 6. This CDR3 is built from 17 residues.

The rearrangement joins TRBV7-9 to TRBJ2-7; 11 bases match TRBD2. Germline V lookup: CDR1 SEHNR, CDR2 FQNEAQ (reference sequence). The CDR3 is made up of 12 amino acids. The junction had 4 bases not matched to a gene; V was cut back by 10 bases and J by 5 bases. For the CDR3, the DNA is TGTGCCACCACTAGCGGGAGCCACGAGCAGTACTTC. Translation: CATTSGSHEQYF.

The chain employs TRBV19 and TRBJ2-2; 10 bases are a match to TRBD2. CDR1 is LNHDA and CDR2 is SQIVND in the germline V gene (reference sequence). This CDR3 comprises 16 residues. Unmatched junction bases numbered 6, after V lost 1 base and J lost 7 bases. CDR3 nucleotides: TGTGCCAGTAGTATAGGCGGCCGACTAGCGGGCGGGGAGCTGTTTTTT. It encodes CASSIGGRLAGGELFF. The variable domain in full, with the rest retrieved from reference TRBV19 and TRBJ2-2, is DGGITQSPKYLFRKEGQNVTLSCEQNLNHDAMYWYRQDPGQGLRLIYYSQIVNDFQKGDIAEGYSVSREKKESFPLTVTSAQKNPTAFYLCASSIGGRLAGGELFFGEGSRLTVL.

The gene calls are TRBV19 and TRBJ2-2; possible D gene TRBD1, 6 bases. CDR3 length equals 15 residues. Trimming took off 5 bases at V and 0 bases at J, with 10 bases between the two ends. Germline V gives CDR1 LNHDA, CDR2 SQIVND (reference sequence). The CDR3 DNA is TGTGCCAGTAGTGAAAGGACAGCGAACACCGGGGAGCTGTTTTTT. As protein: CASSERTANTGELFF.

J is TRBJ2-3 and V is TRBV9, with D perhaps matching TRBD1 (5 bases). The V end lost 1 base, the J end lost 4 bases, and 16 bases lay between the germline ends. CDR3 length: 16 amino acids. Germline V gene data show CDR1 as SGDLS and CDR2 as YYNGEE. CDR3 coding DNA: TGTGCCAGCAGCGTATCTACAGGTATGGAAGCAGATACGCAGTATTTT. It translates to CASSVSTGMEADTQYF.

The V gene is TRBV2, the J gene TRBJ1-2; no definite D call. V lost 5 bases and J lost 0, with 13 bases in between. This CDR3 comprises 15 residues. Germline CDR1 and CDR2: SNHLY and FYNNEI. This chain's CDR3 is CASSSRTEANYGYTF. The CDR3 DNA follows: TGTGCCAGCAGTAGCCGGACGGAAGCTAACTATGGCTACACCTTC.

The gene calls are TRBV4-1 and TRBJ1-3; D perhaps matches TRBD1 (5 bases). The germline V and J ends were trimmed by 0 bases and 0 bases, with 9 bases remaining between them. Germline values: CDR1 MGHRA, CDR2 YSYEKL. This CDR3 contains 16 residues. CDR3 sequence reads: CASSQERGSSGNTIYF. The CDR3 DNA follows: TGCGCCAGCAGCCAAGAAAGGGGAAGCTCTGGAAACACCATATATTTT.